The 19 T cell receptor beta chains in this list originate from one sample, sequenced in a study of immune evolution from preneoplasia to lung adenocarcinoma. Generated by immunoSEQ multiplex PCR, the TCRdb table keeps only in-frame clones and is missing some. The sample yields approximately 6,600 clones, 85% seen once. Sequencing input: FFPE invasive lung adenocarcinoma tissue. Receptor source: a person aged 50-69 years with lung adenocarcinoma.

This sequence joins TRBV7-9 and TRBJ2-3; 7 bases are a match to TRBD2. CDR1 and CDR2 (germline): SEHNR, FQNEAQ (reference sequence). Trimming at V came to 5 bases and at J to 1 base, leaving 9 bases not matched to a gene. This CDR3 is built from 16 residues. The CDR3 region has the DNA TGTGCCAGCAGCCCCTCACGACGGGAGGGCACAGATACGCAGTATTTT. Its protein is CASSPSRREGTDTQYF.

The chain has TRBV6-1 and TRBJ2-1; no firm D call. CDR1 is MNHNS, CDR2 SASEGT, per germline. This CDR3 is 15 amino acids long. The germline V and J ends were trimmed by 0 bases and 10 bases, with 16 bases remaining between them. CDR3 in amino acids: CASSEADGSEGEQFF. The DNA of the CDR3 is TGTGCCAGCAGTGAAGCAGACGGCAGCGAAGGGGAGCAGTTCTTC.

V and J are TRBV7-8 and TRBJ2-1, with TRBD1 identical over 7 bases. The V and J ends lost 2 bases and 5 bases, in that order; junction bases with no gene match: 9. Germline CDR1 reads SGHVS; CDR2 reads FQNEAQ. The CDR3 is 16 residues long. The DNA of the CDR3 is TGTGCCAGCAGCTTATTCTCCCGGGACAGCCACAATGAGCAGTTCTTC. Its translation is CASSLFSRDSHNEQFF.

This clone was observed a single time. The chain has TRBV19 and TRBJ1-2; 7 nucleotides align to TRBD1. Germline V gene sequence: CDR1 LNHDA, CDR2 SQIVND (reference sequence). Trimming removed 7 bases from V and 2 bases from J; junction bases left unmatched: 4. This CDR3 contains 13 residues. The DNA of the CDR3 is TGTGCCAGTACCGAGGGACAGAACTATGGCTACACCTTC. Translating it yields CASTEGQNYGYTF.

The V and J genes are TRBV6-6 and TRBJ1-5, with D possibly being TRBD1 (5 bases). Deletions cut 8 bases from V and 0 bases from J, with 17 bases between. Germline V gene data show CDR1 as MNHNY and CDR2 as SVGAGI (reference sequence). CDR3 size: 16 residues. The CDR3 loop is CASGIPGGDSNQPQHF. The CDR3 DNA sequence: TGTGCCAGCGGAATACCCGGGGGAGATAGCAATCAGCCCCAGCATTTT.

This clone has a single count. The J gene is TRBJ2-1, the V gene TRBV7-8; 9 bases match TRBD1. Germline V gene data show CDR1 as SGHVS and CDR2 as FQNEAQ. V dropped 4 bases and J dropped 6; count of bases not matched to a gene: 4. The CDR3 has 14 amino acids. The CDR3 loop reads CASSYGTGSNEQFF. The CDR3 nucleotides read TGTGCCAGCAGCTACGGGACAGGGTCCAATGAGCAGTTCTTC.

This clone was picked up one time. The gene calls are TRBV28 and TRBJ1-2; maybe TRBD1 (5 bases). There are 12 residues in the CDR3. Trimming shortened V by 4 bases and J by 8 bases, and 11 bases separated the two germline ends. Per the germline V gene, CDR1 is MDHEN and CDR2 is SYDVKM. The CDR3 region is CASSSHRGGYTF. Written as DNA, the CDR3 is TGTGCCAGCAGTTCCCACCGGGGGGGCTACACCTTC.

The chain is built from TRBV25-1 and TRBJ2-3; D possibly corresponds to TRBD2 (6 bases). CDR1 and CDR2 (germline): MGHDK, SYGVNS. The CDR3 is made up of 14 amino acids. V lost 3 bases and J 5 bases, leaving 12 bases between the germline ends. The CDR3 region has the DNA TGTGCCAGCAGTGAGGGCGGGACGGTAGATACGCAGTATTTT. It specifies CASSEGGTVDTQYF.

The chain links TRBV6-5 to TRBJ1-1, with 7 positions matching TRBD1. The CDR3 sequence is 15 residues long. With 5 bases clipped from V and 4 bases from J, the junction kept 10 bases outside the gene matches. From germline, CDR1 is MNHEY and CDR2 SVGAGI. CDR3 nucleotide sequence: TGTGCCAGCAGTAAACCATCAGGGGGGTTCACTGAAGCTTTCTTT. Translating gives CASSKPSGGFTEAFF.

The J gene is TRBJ2-1, the V gene TRBV7-2; D ambiguous. The CDR3 contains 11 residues. Germline CDR1 reads SGHTA; CDR2 reads FQGNSA. With 3 bases removed from V and 4 bases from J, the gap between germline ends came to 1 base. CDR3 loop: CASSFYNEQFF. The CDR3 region has the DNA TGTGCCAGCAGCTTTTACAATGAGCAGTTCTTC.

The rearrangement joins TRBV25-1 to TRBJ2-3, with D unresolved. CDR1 and CDR2 (germline): MGHDK, SYGVNS. Trimming shortened V by 7 bases and J by 4 bases, and 9 bases separated the two germline ends. The CDR3 covers 12 residues. Here the CDR3 DNA reads TGTGCCAGCATGTCAGGATCAGATACGCAGTATTTT. It specifies CASMSGSDTQYF. Variable domain in full (rest from reference TRBV25-1 and TRBJ2-3): EADIYQTPRYLVIGTGKKITLECSQTMGHDKMYWYQQDPGMELHLIHYSYGVNSTEKGDLSSESTVSRIRTEHFPLTLESARPSHTSQYLCASMSGSDTQYFGPGTRLTVL.

The chain employs TRBV6-1 and TRBJ1-2; D perhaps matches TRBD1 (5 bases). Trimming took 7 bases from V and 4 from J, leaving 13 bases between them. CDR3 length: 13 residues. In germline, CDR1 is MNHNS, CDR2 SASEGT. Written as DNA, the CDR3 is TGTGCCAGCATCAGGGTTGGAAGCTATGGCTACACCTTC. It is translated as CASIRVGSYGYTF.

Comments on this clone: The junction departs from germline at one end; a sequencing error may be responsible. The chain links TRBV5-6 to TRBJ2-7, with TRBD1 identical over 7 bases. This CDR3 spans 15 amino acids. The germline V gene has CDR1 SGHDT and CDR2 YYEEEE. This CDR3 is CASSTYAGTEYAQYF. CDR3 coding DNA: TGTGCCAGCAGCACATATGCCGGGACAGAGTACGCGCAGTACTTC. Looking up the rest from reference TRBV5-6 and TRBJ2-7 gives the full variable domain: DAGVTQSPTHLIKTRGQQVTLRCSPKSGHDTVSWYQQALGQGPQFIFQYYEEEERQRGNFPDRFSGHQFPNYSSELNVNALLLGDSALYLCASSTYAGTEYAQYFGPGTRLTVT.

V usage is TRBV10-3 and J usage is TRBJ2-3, with D uncertain. Germline V gene data show CDR1 as ENHRY and CDR2 as SYGVKD. V dropped 6 bases and J dropped 5 bases, with 18 bases sitting between them. The CDR3 has 15 residues. For the CDR3, the DNA is TGTGCCATCAGCGACTCCGGCTATTCGGTAGATACGCAGTATTTT. It translates to CAISDSGYSVDTQYF.

This rearrangement joins TRBV5-4 to TRBJ2-7; TRBD1 matches 9 bases. Per germline, CDR1 SGHNT and CDR2 YYREEE (reference sequence). V was clipped by 4 bases and J by 1 base; unmatched bases: 3. This CDR3 contains 14 residues. CDR3 bases: TGTGCCAGCAGCCGACAGGGGGGGTCCTACGAGCAGTACTTC. This encodes CASSRQGGSYEQYF.

The V call is TRBV4-1, the J call TRBJ2-5; D remains unclear. The ends were cut back, 1 base at V and 1 base at J, with 13 bases in the middle. The CDR3 spans 16 residues. CDR1 is MGHRA, CDR2 YSYEKL, per germline. This chain's CDR3 is CASSQGLGNSQETQYF. The CDR3 nucleotides read TGCGCCAGCAGCCAAGGTTTAGGGAACAGCCAAGAGACCCAGTACTTC.

The DNA of the CDR3 is TGTGCCAGTAGTCCCCAGGGGTTACAGCCCCAGCATTTT. Encoded protein: CASSPQGLQPQHF. The gene calls are TRBV19 and TRBJ1-5; D possibly corresponds to TRBD1 (6 bases). Germline-derived CDR1 and CDR2 are LNHDA and SQIVND (reference sequence). Trimming took off 5 bases at V and 7 bases at J, with 12 bases between the two ends. This CDR3 contains 13 residues.

The chain carries TRBV7-3 and TRBJ2-7; D gene uncertain. There are 14 residues in the CDR3. CDR1 and CDR2 (germline): SGHTA, FQGTGA. Trimming removed 2 bases from V and 9 bases from J, with 17 bases in between. CDR3 sequence reads: CASSLDLGSGGQYF. The CDR3 coding sequence is TGTGCCAGCAGCTTAGATTTGGGTTCAGGCGGGCAGTACTTC.

The V gene is TRBV18, the J gene TRBJ2-1; 12 nucleotides align to TRBD2. The CDR3 has 16 amino acids. J was trimmed by 7 bases and V by 5 bases; bases with no gene match: 9. Germline V gene data show CDR1 as KGHSH and CDR2 as LQKENI. The DNA for the CDR3 is TGTGCCAGCTCAGAGACTAGCGGGAGTGGAGTTAATGAGCAGTTCTTC. Its protein product is CASSETSGSGVNEQFF.